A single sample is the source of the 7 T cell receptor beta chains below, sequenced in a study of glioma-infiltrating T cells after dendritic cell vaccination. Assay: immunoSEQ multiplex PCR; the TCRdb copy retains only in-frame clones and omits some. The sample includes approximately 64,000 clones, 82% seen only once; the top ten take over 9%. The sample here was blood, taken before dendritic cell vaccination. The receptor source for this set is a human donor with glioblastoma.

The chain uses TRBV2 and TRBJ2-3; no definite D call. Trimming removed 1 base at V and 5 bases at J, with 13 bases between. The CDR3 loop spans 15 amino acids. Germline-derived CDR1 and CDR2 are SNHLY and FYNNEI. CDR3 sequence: CASSEERTGEDTQYF. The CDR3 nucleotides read TGTGCCAGCAGTGAAGAACGAACTGGTGAAGATACGCAGTATTTT. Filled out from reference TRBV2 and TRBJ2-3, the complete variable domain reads EPEVTQTPSHQVTQMGQEVILRCVPISNHLYFYWYRQILGQKVEFLVSFYNNEISEKSEIFDDQFSVERPDGSNFTLKIRSTKLEDSAMYFCASSEERTGEDTQYFGPGTRLTVL.

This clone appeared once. Written as DNA, the CDR3 is TGTGCCAGCAGTTACGCCCAGGGGTCGTCCGAGCAGTACTTC. Its translation: CASSYAQGSSEQYF. This chain connects TRBV6-6 to TRBJ2-7; weak D call: TRBD1 (6 bases). The length of the CDR3 is 14 residues. Germline V gene lookup returns CDR1 MNHNY and CDR2 SVGAGI (reference sequence). Trimming left V 2 bases short and J 6 bases short, with 14 bases between.

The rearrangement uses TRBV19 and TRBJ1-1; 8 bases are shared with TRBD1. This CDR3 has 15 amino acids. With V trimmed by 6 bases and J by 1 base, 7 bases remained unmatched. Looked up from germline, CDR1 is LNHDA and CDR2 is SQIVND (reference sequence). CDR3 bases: TGTGCCAGTAGGATCCCGGGGACAGGGAACACTGAAGCTTTCTTT. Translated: CASRIPGTGNTEAFF.

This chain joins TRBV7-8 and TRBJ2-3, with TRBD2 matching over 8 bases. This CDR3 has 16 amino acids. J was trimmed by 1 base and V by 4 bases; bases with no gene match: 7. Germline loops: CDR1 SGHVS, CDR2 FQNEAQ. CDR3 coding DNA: TGTGCCAGCAGCTCCCTATCGGGGGGGGGCACAGATACGCAGTATTTT. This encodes CASSSLSGGGTDTQYF.

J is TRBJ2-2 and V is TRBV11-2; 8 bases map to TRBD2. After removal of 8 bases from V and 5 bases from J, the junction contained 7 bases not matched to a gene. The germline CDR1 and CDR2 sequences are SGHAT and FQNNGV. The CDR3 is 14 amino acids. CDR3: CASREGSTTGELFF. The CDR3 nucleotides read TGTGCCAGCCGGGAGGGGTCGACGACCGGGGAGCTGTTTTTT.

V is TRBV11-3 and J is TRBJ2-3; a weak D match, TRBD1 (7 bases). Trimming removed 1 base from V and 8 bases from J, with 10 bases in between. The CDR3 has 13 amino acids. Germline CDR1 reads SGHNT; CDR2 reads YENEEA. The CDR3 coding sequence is TGTGCCAGCAGCTTAGCGGGGGACAGTACGCAGTATTTT. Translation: CASSLAGDSTQYF.

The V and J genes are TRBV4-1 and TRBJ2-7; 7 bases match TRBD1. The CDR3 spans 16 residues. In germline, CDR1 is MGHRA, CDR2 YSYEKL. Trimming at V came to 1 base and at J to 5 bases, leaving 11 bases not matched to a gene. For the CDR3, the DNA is TGCGCCAGCAGCCAAGGGACGACAGGGAGCATGGACGAGCAGTACTTC. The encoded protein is CASSQGTTGSMDEQYF.